These 10 T cell receptor beta chains came from one sample sequenced in a study of control samples from healthy donors and cancer patients. The method was immunoSEQ multiplex PCR; TCRdb's version includes in-frame clones alone and lacks a portion of them. The sample records about 190,000 clones, roughly nine tenths being singletons. The sample was blood. The receptor set was obtained from a young man in good health.

This chain links TRBV6-5 with TRBJ1-3; D gene ambiguous. Germline lookup yields CDR1 MNHEY and CDR2 SVGAGI. V was cut by 5 bases and J by 3 bases, with 11 bases left in between. The CDR3 consists of 14 residues. Here the CDR3 DNA reads TGTGCCAGCAGTCCCGGCAGAAGTGGAAACACCATATATTTT. It encodes CASSPGRSGNTIYF.

The V gene is TRBV11-3, the J gene TRBJ2-1, with a tentative D call TRBD2 (8 bases). From germline, CDR1 is SGHNT and CDR2 YENEEA. This CDR3 spans 17 amino acids. Trimming cost V 0 bases and J 7 bases, with 19 bases left between them. CDR3 sequence (DNA): TGTGCCAGCAGCTTAGATGACAGGGACGGGGGGGGAAATGAGCAGTTCTTC. Protein: CASSLDDRDGGGNEQFF.

Only one count was recorded for this clone. The V gene is TRBV3-1 (or the pseudogene TRBV3-2), the J gene TRBJ2-3; D is unclear. V dropped 0 bases and J dropped 4 bases, with 11 bases sitting between them. Germline assignment: CDR1 LGHDT and CDR2 YNNKEL (reference sequence). The CDR3 loop spans 15 amino acids. In DNA, the CDR3 is TGTGCCAGCAGCCAAGAGGGTGGGCCGGCAGATACGCAGTATTTT. This gives the protein CASSQEGGPADTQYF.

J is TRBJ1-2 and V is TRBV11-2, with TRBD1 matching 9 bases. Germline loops: CDR1 SGHAT, CDR2 FQNNGV. The CDR3 covers 18 residues. The V segment lost 6 bases and the J segment 5 bases; nucleotides outside the gene matches: 19. CDR3 sequence reads: CASSEKGGTGRLRYGYTF. The CDR3 DNA reads TGTGCCAGCAGTGAAAAGGGAGGGACAGGGCGCCTTAGGTATGGCTACACCTTC.

This clone was seen more than once but under ten times. The chain carries TRBV10-3 and TRBJ2-6; 11 bases agree with TRBD2. Germline loops: CDR1 ENHRY, CDR2 SYGVKD. The CDR3 sequence is 20 residues long. Unmatched junction bases numbered 7, after V lost 0 bases and J lost 0 bases. The CDR3 bases are TGTGCCATCAGTGAGTCGGAACTAGCGGGGGCCCGCTCTGGGGCCAACGTCCTGACTTTC. It translates to CAISESELAGARSGANVLTF.

The V call is TRBV27, the J call TRBJ2-2; no reliable D call. The V end lost 2 bases, the J end lost 4 bases, and 11 bases lay between the germline ends. Germline CDR1 MNHEY, CDR2 SMNVEV (reference sequence). This CDR3 region has 15 residues. For the CDR3, the DNA is TGTGCCAGCAGTTTACTTGGGGTGGGCACCGGGGAGCTGTTTTTT. Its protein is CASSLLGVGTGELFF.

For this clone: One junction end disagrees with the germline gene, perhaps due to a read error. The CDR3 spells CASKRGNEKLFF. CDR3 in DNA: TGTGCGAGTAAACGGGGAAACGAAAAACTGTTTTTT. This chain uses TRBV19 with TRBJ1-4; D is unresolved. The CDR3 runs 12 residues. Per germline, CDR1 LNHDA and CDR2 SQIVND (reference sequence).

The chain couples TRBV2 to TRBJ1-1; the match to TRBD1 covers 7 bases. This CDR3 is 14 amino acids long. The germline V gene encodes CDR1 SNHLY and CDR2 FYNNEI. V was clipped by 8 bases and J by 5 bases; unmatched bases: 11. This chain's CDR3 is CASPSDDRETEAFF. CDR3 DNA: TGTGCCAGCCCAAGTGATGACAGGGAAACTGAAGCTTTCTTT.

This chain links TRBV7-9 with TRBJ1-3; D gene ambiguous. CDR1 and CDR2 from the germline V gene are SEHNR and FQNEAQ (reference sequence). Trimming cost V 2 bases and J 3 bases, with 11 bases left between them. The CDR3 totals 15 residues. For the CDR3, the DNA is TGTGCCAGCAGCTTAATACGAGATGGTGGAAACACCATATATTTT. Translated, it gives CASSLIRDGGNTIYF. Combining the CDR3 with reference TRBV7-9 and TRBJ1-3 gives the whole variable domain DTGVSQNPRHKITKRGQNVTFRCDPISEHNRLYWYRQTLGQGPEFLTYFQNEAQLEKSRLLSDRFSAERPKGSFSTLEIQRTEQGDSAMYLCASSLIRDGGNTIYFGEGSWLTVV.

V gene TRBV11-2 combines with J gene TRBJ2-2, with D possibly being TRBD2 (6 bases). Germline values: CDR1 SGHAT, CDR2 FQNNGV. There are 16 residues in the CDR3. V gave up 4 bases and J gave up 0 bases, with 12 bases separating them. The CDR3 sequence is CASSSRGGTNTGELFF. The CDR3 coding sequence is TGTGCCAGCAGCTCCCGAGGCGGGACGAACACCGGGGAGCTGTTTTTT.